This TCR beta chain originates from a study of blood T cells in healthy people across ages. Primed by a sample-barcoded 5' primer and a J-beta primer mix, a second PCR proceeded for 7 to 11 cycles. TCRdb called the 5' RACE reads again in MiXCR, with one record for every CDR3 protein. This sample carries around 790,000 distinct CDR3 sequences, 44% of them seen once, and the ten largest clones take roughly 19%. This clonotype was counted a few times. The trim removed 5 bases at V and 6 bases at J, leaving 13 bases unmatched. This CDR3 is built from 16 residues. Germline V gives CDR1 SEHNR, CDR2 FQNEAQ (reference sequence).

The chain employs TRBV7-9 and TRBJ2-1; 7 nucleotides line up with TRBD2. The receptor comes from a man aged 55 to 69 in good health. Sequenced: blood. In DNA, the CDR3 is TGTGCCAGCAGCGTTCCCCTAGGGGAGCGGGGCAATGAGCAGTTCTTC. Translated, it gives CASSVPLGERGNEQFF.